These 13 T cell receptor beta chains came from one sample sequenced in a study of neurological immune-mediated disorders. A single record per CDR3 protein comes from TCRdb applying MiXCR to the 5' RACE reads. The sample yields some 29,000 distinct CDR3 sequences, roughly 6.7% seen once. The specimen was PBMCs. All receptors come from a woman aged 45-59 years in good health.

The table lists this clonotype with many counts. The V and J genes are TRBV10-3 and TRBJ2-3; D is ambiguous. The CDR3 covers 12 residues. In germline, CDR1 is ENHRY, CDR2 SYGVKD. Trimming shortened V by 3 bases and J by 1 base, and 2 bases separated the two germline ends. The CDR3: CAISDGTDTQYF. The CDR3 DNA reads as TGTGCCATCAGTGACGGCACAGATACGCAGTATTTT.

This clonotype is medium-sized (0.01 to 0.1%) in the sample. This chain uses TRBV5-1 with TRBJ2-1, with 8 bases fitting TRBD1. This CDR3 region has 17 residues. J lost 4 bases, V lost 0 bases, and 9 bases had no gene match. Germline V lookup: CDR1 SGHRS, CDR2 YFSETQ. CDR3 loop: CASSLAGEDREYNEQFF. CDR3 coding DNA: TGCGCCAGCAGCTTGGCCGGCGAGGACAGGGAATACAATGAGCAGTTCTTC.

Within the sample, this clonotype is medium-sized (0.01 to 0.1%). The gene calls are TRBV4-3 and TRBJ1-1; D is perhaps TRBD1 (6 bases). Germline V CDR1 and CDR2: LGHNA, YSLEER. The V end was cut by 0 bases, the J end by 10 bases, with 15 bases between. The CDR3 runs to 14 residues. CDR3 nucleotides: TGCGCCAGCAGCCAAGATATCAAGGGGGGGCGAGCTTTCTTT. Encoded protein: CASSQDIKGGRAFF.

This clonotype was counted at least ten times. This chain joins TRBV5-6 and TRBJ1-2, with a weak D call TRBD1 (6 bases). The CDR3 consists of 12 residues. Trimming removed 4 bases at V and 2 bases at J, with 6 bases between. Germline V gene data show CDR1 as SGHDT and CDR2 as YYEEEE. CDR3 protein: CASSTGNYGYTF. The DNA for the CDR3 is TGTGCCAGCAGCACAGGGAACTATGGCTACACCTTC. Together with reference TRBV5-6 and TRBJ1-2, the CDR3 gives the full variable domain: DAGVTQSPTHLIKTRGQQVTLRCSPKSGHDTVSWYQQALGQGPQFIFQYYEEEERQRGNFPDRFSGHQFPNYSSELNVNALLLGDSALYLCASSTGNYGYTFGSGTRLTVV.

This clonotype was picked up many times. This chain joins TRBV7-3 and TRBJ2-6, with TRBD1 matching 9 bases. The germline V gene has CDR1 SGHTA and CDR2 FQGTGA. Losses at the gene ends were 4 bases for V and 2 bases for J; bases not matched to a gene: 9. CDR3 length: 18 amino acids. CDR3 in DNA: TGTGCCAGCAGCTCGTTGGGGACAGGGTCCGCTGGGGCCAACGTCCTGACTTTC. Protein: CASSSLGTGSAGANVLTF.

This clonotype was recorded at least ten times. The rearrangement links TRBV9 to TRBJ2-5; 7 bases match TRBD2. J lost 5 bases, V lost 4 bases, and 11 bases had no gene match. Germline CDR1 and CDR2: SGDLS and YYNGEE. The CDR3 has 15 residues. The CDR3 loop is CASSSPAGEIETQYF. CDR3 sequence (DNA): TGTGCCAGCAGCTCCCCCGCGGGAGAAATCGAGACCCAGTACTTC.

This clonotype was seen many times. The chain combines TRBV24-1 with TRBJ2-1, with D possibly being TRBD1 or TRBD2 (5 bases each). The CDR3 totals 13 residues. Germline lookup yields CDR1 KGHDR and CDR2 SFDVKD. V lost 9 bases and J 4 bases, leaving 12 bases between the germline ends. DNA of the CDR3: TGTGCCACCGCCGGGGACGGATACAATGAGCAGTTCTTC. It specifies CATAGDGYNEQFF.

This clonotype was seen repeatedly, ten times or more. This chain connects TRBV5-5 to TRBJ1-2; D unclear. Germline assignment: CDR1 SGHKS and CDR2 YYEKEE (reference sequence). Trimming removed 0 bases from V and 0 bases from J, with 12 bases in between. CDR3 length: 16 residues. In nucleotides, the CDR3 is TGTGCCAGCAGCTTGGAAGCAGGTAGAGCTAACTATGGCTACACCTTC. Translation: CASSLEAGRANYGYTF.

This clonotype has at least ten counts. V usage is TRBV19 and J usage is TRBJ1-1; D gene ambiguous. In germline, CDR1 is LNHDA, CDR2 SQIVND (reference sequence). This CDR3 has 13 residues. The V end lost 4 bases, the J end lost 1 base, and 7 bases lay between the germline ends. CDR3 sequence: CASSRTGNTEAFF. CDR3 DNA: TGTGCCAGTAGTAGAACGGGGAACACTGAAGCTTTCTTT.

This clonotype was observed at least ten times. J is TRBJ1-2 and V is TRBV7-2; D is uncertain. This CDR3 is 15 amino acids long. V was pared by 4 bases and J by 1 base, with 13 bases between. Germline loops: CDR1 SGHTA, CDR2 FQGNSA. CDR3 sequence: CASSSVSLHNYGYTF. The CDR3 nucleotides are TGTGCCAGCAGCTCCGTTAGTTTACATAACTATGGCTACACCTTC.

This clonotype was observed many times. The chain carries TRBV20-1 and TRBJ2-1, with D unresolved. CDR3 size: 15 residues. Germline V CDR1 and CDR2: DFQATT, SNEGSKA (reference sequence). V lost 1 base and J 7 bases, leaving 17 bases between the germline ends. This chain's CDR3 is CSARGHLLQGNEQFF. As DNA, the CDR3 is TGCAGTGCTAGAGGACACCTACTTCAAGGAAATGAGCAGTTCTTC.

This clonotype was detected ten times or more. CDR3 residues: CSVKDIISSYEQYF. The DNA for the CDR3 is TGCAGCGTTAAGGACATCATCTCCTCCTACGAGCAGTACTTC. The chain recombines TRBV29-1 with TRBJ2-7; TRBD1 is a possible D gene (5 bases). This CDR3 has 14 residues. V lost 5 bases and J lost 0, with 14 bases in between. CDR1 SQVTM and CDR2 ANQGSEA come from the germline V gene.

This clonotype was observed many times. The V gene is TRBV28, the J gene TRBJ2-2; D gene ambiguous. This CDR3 is built from 16 residues. V was trimmed by 5 bases and J by 6 bases, leaving 19 bases between them. Per the germline V gene, CDR1 is MDHEN and CDR2 is SYDVKM. The CDR3 loop is CASSTSPGRKPGELFF. As DNA, the CDR3 is TGTGCCAGCAGTACCTCCCCTGGACGGAAACCCGGGGAGCTGTTTTTT.